This paragraph reports one T cell receptor (beta chain). The target antigen is unknown. This sample is part of a study of T cell responses to AZD1222 COVID-19 vaccine. Broader study findings: Donor demographics were predominantly white British with a female majority; clonal diversity may be underestimated.

The CDR3 has 14 amino acids. Germline lookup yields CDR1 SGHRS and CDR2 YFSETQ. V was clipped by 3 bases and J by 4 bases, with 13 bases between them. Clones were sequenced by immunoSEQ multiplex PCR, and TCRdb holds only the in-frame ones, with some missing. The table lists over 150,000 clones, about 88% of them singletons. The TCR comes from an adult in good health. Sequenced material: peripheral blood, taken on day 0 of AZD1222 vaccination. The chain recombines TRBV5-1 with TRBJ1-1, with unresolved D. CDR3 bases: TGCGCCAGCAGCTCGGACCTCCCGGGCACTGAAGCTTTCTTT. Translation gives CASSSDLPGTEAFF.